Listed below are T cell receptor beta chains from one sample, sequenced in a study of T cell repertoires in cytomegalovirus infection. TCRdb redid the calling of the reads with MiXCR, one entry per CDR3 protein. Of about 770,000 distinct CDR3 sequences in the sample, 25% to 30% were seen once. For these receptors, no antigen is known. The sample in question was cultured CD8+ T cells from PBMCs, obtained from culture after CMV antigen stimulation. The receptors shown here come from a human donor in good health (CMV status not recorded). Some clones in this sample may be carry-over from other donors' samples. Each CDR3 is given with its conserved first and last residue. Fields, in order: clone size, J gene, D gene, V gene, CDR3 protein, CDR3 DNA. A D gene is named only where the DNA matches it firmly. Some rows have no size entry. The others give once, few or many, or a class for an expanded clone.

.	TRBJ2-1	.	TRBV11-3	CASSLRRGVPSSYNEQFF	TGTGCCAGCAGCTTGCGTCGTGGGGTGCCGAGCTCCTACAATGAGCAGTTCTTC
few	TRBJ1-4	.	TRBV6-6	CASSSGALEKLFF	TGTGCCAGCAGCTCGGGGGCGTTGGAAAAACTGTTTTTT
.	TRBJ1-5	.	TRBV10-1	CASTGISQPQHF	TGCGCCAGCACGGGGATCAGTCAGCCCCAGCATTTT
few	TRBJ1-6	.	TRBV27	CASSWDRRSPLHF	TGTGCCAGCAGTTGGGATAGAAGGTCACCCCTCCACTTT
.	TRBJ2-1	.	TRBV6-5	CASSYSGPNNEQFF	TGTGCCAGCAGTTACTCGGGACCAAACAATGAGCAGTTCTTC
few	TRBJ2-1	TRBD1	TRBV7-9	CASSRPGQGEWVRYNEQFF	TGTGCCAGCAGCAGGCCGGGACAGGGGGAATGGGTAAGGTACAATGAGCAGTTCTTC
few	TRBJ1-5	.	TRBV7-2	CASSPVPNYQPQHF	TGTGCCAGCAGCCCTGTCCCCAATTATCAGCCCCAGCATTTT
.	TRBJ2-5	.	TRBV11-2	CASSLDWAEETQYF	TGTGCCAGCAGCTTAGATTGGGCAGAAGAGACCCAGTACTTC
few	TRBJ2-7	TRBD2	TRBV7-9	CAILLAGPSYEQYF	TGTGCCATCTTATTAGCGGGTCCCTCCTACGAGCAGTACTTC
many	TRBJ1-5	TRBD1	TRBV7-2	CASSLVAGGGNQPQHF	TGTGCCAGCAGCTTAGTGGCAGGGGGCGGCAATCAGCCCCAGCATTTT
many	TRBJ2-1	TRBD2	TRBV7-9	CASRDGSGGYNEQFF	TGTGCCAGCAGGGATGGTAGCGGGGGGTACAATGAGCAGTTCTTC
once	TRBJ1-2	.	TRBV7-9	CASSLAKDGNYGYTF	TGTGCCAGCAGCTTAGCGAAGGACGGCAACTATGGCTACACCTTC
few	TRBJ1-5	.	TRBV7-6	CASSSGQSQPQHF	TGTGCCAGCAGCTCCGGACAGTCACAGCCCCAGCATTTT
.	TRBJ2-2	TRBD2	TRBV2	CASIGGEGSLLNTGELFF	TGTGCCAGCATCGGAGGGGAGGGTAGCCTACTAAACACCGGGGAGCTGTTTTTT
many	TRBJ2-3	.	TRBV7-3	CASSLNRGEGTDTQYF	TGTGCCAGCAGCTTAAATAGGGGAGAGGGCACAGATACGCAGTATTTT
many	TRBJ2-3	TRBD2	TRBV6-5	CASSYLAGDFSTDTQYF	TGTGCCAGCAGTTACCTAGCGGGGGACTTCAGCACAGATACGCAGTATTTT
.	TRBJ2-1	.	TRBV18	CASSPPKTSREQFF	TGTGCCAGCTCACCACCTAAGACATCTCGTGAGCAGTTCTTC
.	TRBJ2-5	.	TRBV6-6	CASSYAVQETQYF	TGTGCCAGCAGTTACGCAGTTCAAGAGACCCAGTACTTC
.	TRBJ2-1	.	TRBV10-3	CAISESIGSQRGNEQFF	TGTGCCATCAGTGAGTCGATAGGCAGCCAGAGGGGGAATGAGCAGTTCTTC
few	TRBJ2-1	TRBD1	TRBV19	CASSMPASTGYSYNEQFF	TGTGCCAGTAGTATGCCCGCCTCGACAGGGTACTCCTACAATGAGCAGTTCTTC
few	TRBJ1-2	.	TRBV27	CASSFHSQSYYGYTF	TGTGCCAGCAGTTTCCACTCGCAGAGCTACTATGGCTACACCTTC
few	TRBJ2-6	.	TRBV27	CASSPYSPSGANVLTF	TGTGCCAGCAGTCCATACAGCCCCTCTGGGGCCAACGTCCTGACTTTC
.	TRBJ2-1	.	TRBV27	CASSLSAAEYNEQFF	TGTGCCAGCAGTTTATCGGCGGCGGAATACAATGAGCAGTTCTTC
many	TRBJ2-5	TRBD1	TRBV7-9	CASSSYRGHQETQYF	TGTGCCAGCAGCTCATACAGGGGACACCAAGAGACCCAGTACTTC
few	TRBJ1-1	.	TRBV6-5	CASSYSSPGWNTEAFF	TGTGCCAGCAGTTACTCGAGTCCAGGGTGGAACACTGAAGCTTTCTTT
.	TRBJ2-7	TRBD1	TRBV24-1	CATSDSRTGEQYF	TGTGCCACCAGTGATTCTCGGACAGGCGAGCAGTACTTC
few	TRBJ2-1	.	TRBV13	CASSLDRGGPYNEQFF	TGTGCCAGCAGCTTAGACAGGGGGGGACCCTACAATGAGCAGTTCTTC
.	TRBJ2-1	.	TRBV6-2/TRBV6-3	CASSYQVNEQFF	TGTGCCAGCAGTTACCAAGTAAATGAGCAGTTCTTC
few	TRBJ1-4	.	TRBV4-1	CASSQDRGHNEKLFF	TGCGCCAGCAGCCAAGACCGGGGGCACAATGAAAAACTGTTTTTT
.	TRBJ2-7	TRBD1	TRBV7-9	CASSISGQGGYEQYF	TGTGCCAGCAGCATTAGTGGACAGGGGGGCTACGAGCAGTACTTC
once	TRBJ2-1	TRBD1	TRBV6-5	CASNVRTGQYNEQFF	TGTGCCAGCAACGTCCGGACAGGACAATACAATGAGCAGTTCTTC
few	TRBJ2-3	TRBD2	TRBV6-2/TRBV6-3	CASRPRLAGRSDTQYF	TGTGCCAGCAGACCCCGACTAGCGGGGAGGTCAGATACGCAGTATTTT
.	TRBJ1-2	.	TRBV2	CASSAVNIYGYTF	TGTGCCAGCAGTGCGGTGAACATATACGGCTACACCTTC
few	TRBJ1-2	.	TRBV27	CASSPGGWAYGYTF	TGTGCCAGCAGCCCGGGAGGGTGGGCCTATGGCTACACCTTC
few	TRBJ2-1	.	TRBV7-6	CASSLRRGGDEQFF	TGTGCCAGCAGCTTACGCAGGGGAGGCGATGAGCAGTTCTTC
.	TRBJ2-4	.	TRBV29-1	CSVLGDHAIQYF	TGCAGCGTTTTAGGGGATCATGCCATTCAGTACTTC
.	TRBJ1-2	TRBD1	TRBV6-4	CASRPTGTHPNYGYTF	TGTGCCAGCAGACCGACAGGGACCCACCCTAACTATGGCTACACCTTC
.	TRBJ2-1	.	TRBV12-3/TRBV12-4	CASSFSDLSGSYNEQFF	TGTGCCAGCAGCTTCTCGGATTTATCCGGCTCCTACAATGAGCAGTTCTTC
.	TRBJ2-1	TRBD2	TRBV27	CASSLNSLAGVYNEQFF	TGTGCCAGCAGTTTAAATAGTCTAGCGGGGGTCTACAATGAGCAGTTCTTC
few	TRBJ2-5	TRBD1	TRBV6-2/TRBV6-3	CASSSLGQGYQTQYF	TGTGCCAGCAGTTCCCTCGGACAGGGCTATCAGACCCAGTACTTC
few	TRBJ2-2	.	TRBV7-8	CASSSAFDGVYDTGELFF	TGTGCCAGCAGCTCCGCCTTTGACGGGGTATATGACACCGGGGAGCTGTTTTTT
.	TRBJ2-2	TRBD2	TRBV6-5	CASSAGGTPNTGELFF	TGTGCCAGCAGCGCGGGGGGGACCCCGAACACCGGGGAGCTGTTTTTT
.	TRBJ2-5	.	TRBV4-3	CASSQEGRPVETQYF	TGCGCCAGCAGCCAAGAGGGCAGGCCGGTCGAGACCCAGTACTTC
.	TRBJ2-3	TRBD1	TRBV7-9	CASSPRQGPNTDTQYF	TGTGCCAGCAGCCCGAGACAGGGGCCGAACACAGATACGCAGTATTTT
few	TRBJ2-1	TRBD1	TRBV19	CASSIWDRGGNEQFF	TGTGCCAGTAGTATTTGGGACAGGGGAGGCAATGAGCAGTTCTTC
few	TRBJ2-2	.	TRBV6-2/TRBV6-3	CASSGPPGGELFF	TGTGCCAGCAGTGGCCCCCCGGGCGGGGAGCTGTTTTTT
.	TRBJ1-5	TRBD1	TRBV15	CATSPDRANQPQHF	TGTGCCACCAGCCCGGACAGGGCCAATCAGCCCCAGCATTTT
.	TRBJ1-5	.	TRBV6-6	CASSYTAPGDISRGHNQPQHF	TGTGCCAGCAGTTACACGGCCCCGGGCGATATTTCGAGGGGCCACAATCAGCCCCAGCATTTT
many	TRBJ2-3	.	TRBV6-1	CASITTAYSTDTQYF	TGTGCCAGCATAACTACCGCTTATAGCACAGATACGCAGTATTTT
.	TRBJ2-2	.	TRBV3-1	CASSPGQWLENTGELFF	TGTGCCAGCAGCCCCGGACAGTGGCTCGAAAACACCGGGGAGCTGTTTTTT
few	TRBJ2-1	TRBD2	TRBV15	CATSTTREQRGPYYNEQFF	TGTGCCACCAGCACTACTAGGGAACAGCGGGGGCCATATTACAATGAGCAGTTCTTC
few	TRBJ2-2	.	TRBV7-9	CASSPEGFYTGELFF	TGTGCCAGCAGCCCCGAAGGGTTTTACACCGGGGAGCTGTTTTTT
.	TRBJ2-5	.	TRBV6-5	CASSQGSFGTQYF	TGTGCCAGCAGCCAGGGAAGTTTTGGGACCCAGTACTTC
.	TRBJ1-1	TRBD1	TRBV6-6	CAVHSGTGFEAFF	TGTGCCGTCCATTCCGGGACAGGGTTTGAAGCTTTCTTT
.	TRBJ2-5	.	TRBV27	CASRRVYQETQYF	TGTGCCAGCAGACGGGTCTACCAAGAGACCCAGTACTTC
few	TRBJ2-5	TRBD2	TRBV13	CASSLDGGGAQETQYF	TGTGCCAGCAGCTTAGACGGCGGGGGGGCCCAAGAGACCCAGTACTTC
.	TRBJ2-1	TRBD1	TRBV2	CAVGDSSYNEQFF	TGTGCCGTAGGGGACAGCTCCTACAATGAGCAGTTCTTC
.	TRBJ2-7	.	TRBV7-9	CASSPRTAPYEQYF	TGTGCCAGCAGCCCCCGGACAGCTCCGTACGAGCAGTACTTC
.	TRBJ1-1	.	TRBV20-1	CSARPRVNTEAFF	TGCAGTGCTAGACCCAGGGTGAACACTGAAGCTTTCTTT
many	TRBJ2-5	TRBD1	TRBV7-2	CASSAGDRDETQYF	TGTGCCAGCAGCGCGGGGGACAGGGACGAGACCCAGTACTTC